The T cell receptor beta chain described here comes from a study of cytomegalovirus exposure and HLA in healthy donors. With 10 bases removed from V and 2 bases from J, the gap between germline ends came to 11 bases. Germline assignment: CDR1 SEHNR and CDR2 FQNEAQ (reference sequence). The CDR3 loop spans 12 amino acids. The PCR used 60 Vbeta and 13 Jbeta primers. Sequencing used immunoSEQ multiplex PCR; TCRdb keeps in-frame clones, though not all of them. The sample carries approximately 74,000 clones, roughly 80% recorded once. This receptor was identified in a man in his 60s in good health and CMV-seropositive. The sample taken for sequencing was PBMCs. V is TRBV7-9 and J is TRBJ1-1; D gene unclear. CDR3 in amino acids: CAIEEGNTEAFF. The CDR3, as DNA: TGTGCCATTGAGGAGGGAAACACTGAAGCTTTCTTT.